The rows below give T cell receptor beta chains drawn from one sample of a study of T cells in Graves' hyperthyroidism and ophthalmopathy. TCRdb ran MiXCR on the multiplex PCR reads and lists one entry per CDR3 protein. Counted here are 450,000 to 700,000 distinct CDR3 sequences, around 42% occurring once; the ten biggest clones make up under 20%. Sequencing input: peripheral blood or thyroid tissue (not recorded which). Receptors were obtained from an adult woman with Graves' disease, either hyperthyroidism or ophthalmopathy (not recorded which). The CDR3 runs from the conserved cysteine through the conserved F or W. Fields, in order: CDR3 protein, CDR3 length, V gene.

cdr3_aa: CASSLDRAGYTF
cdr3_length: 12
v_call: TRBV7-9

cdr3_aa: CSALTYEQYF
cdr3_length: 10
v_call: TRBV20-1

cdr3_aa: CASRKRLSDADMNTEAFF
cdr3_length: 18
v_call: TRBV14

cdr3_aa: CAISESPSGSLETQYF
cdr3_length: 16
v_call: TRBV10-3

cdr3_aa: CSAYGTGGQPTLYGYTF
cdr3_length: 17
v_call: TRBV20-1

cdr3_aa: CSARGPAESGAFF
cdr3_length: 13
v_call: TRBV20-1

cdr3_aa: CASSAGSGRRNGELFF
cdr3_length: 16
v_call: TRBV2

cdr3_aa: CASSLQTQHF
cdr3_length: 10
v_call: TRBV7-2

cdr3_aa: CASSSDRDTRELFF
cdr3_length: 14
v_call: TRBV7-2

cdr3_aa: CASSLGGQGMVWYGYTF
cdr3_length: 17
v_call: TRBV7-9

cdr3_aa: CAISEWQGMMETQYF
cdr3_length: 15
v_call: TRBV10-3

cdr3_aa: CASSLEPTGTYEQYF
cdr3_length: 15
v_call: TRBV7-9

cdr3_aa: CATSGGPGDQNTEAFF
cdr3_length: 16
v_call: TRBV24-1

cdr3_aa: CSAVPRTDFSYEQYF
cdr3_length: 15
v_call: TRBV20-1

cdr3_aa: CASSQDWQGGGNRALHF
cdr3_length: 17
v_call: TRBV3-1

cdr3_aa: CSARARGYEQYF
cdr3_length: 12
v_call: TRBV20-1

cdr3_aa: CATCAGSSYNSPLHF
cdr3_length: 15
v_call: TRBV6-1

cdr3_aa: CASSRGWYRVTEAFF
cdr3_length: 15
v_call: TRBV7-2

cdr3_aa: CASSPLGQSGSPLHF
cdr3_length: 15
v_call: TRBV7-9

cdr3_aa: CSAREVSGANVLTF
cdr3_length: 14
v_call: TRBV20-1

cdr3_aa: CASSLGTGFLPQHF
cdr3_length: 14
v_call: TRBV13

cdr3_aa: CASSPLDRRNQPQHF
cdr3_length: 15
v_call: TRBV4-2

cdr3_aa: CASSQDRVRNNSPLHF
cdr3_length: 16
v_call: TRBV11-2

cdr3_aa: CASSPMDRVNSGNTIYF
cdr3_length: 17
v_call: TRBV14